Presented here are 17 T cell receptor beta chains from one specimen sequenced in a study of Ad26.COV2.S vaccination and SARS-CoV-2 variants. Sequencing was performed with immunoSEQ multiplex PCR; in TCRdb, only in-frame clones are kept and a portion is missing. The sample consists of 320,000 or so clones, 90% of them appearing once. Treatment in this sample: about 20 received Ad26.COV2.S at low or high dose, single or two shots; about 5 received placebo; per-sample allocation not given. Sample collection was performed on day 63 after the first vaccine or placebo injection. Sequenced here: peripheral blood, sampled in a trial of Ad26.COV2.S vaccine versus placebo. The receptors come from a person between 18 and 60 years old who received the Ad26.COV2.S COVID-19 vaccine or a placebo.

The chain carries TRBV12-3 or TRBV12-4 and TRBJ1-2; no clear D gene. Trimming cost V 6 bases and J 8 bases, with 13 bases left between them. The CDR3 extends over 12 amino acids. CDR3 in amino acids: CASSPTGGGYTF. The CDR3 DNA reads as TGTGCCAGCAGCCCGACTGGTGGGGGCTACACCTTC.

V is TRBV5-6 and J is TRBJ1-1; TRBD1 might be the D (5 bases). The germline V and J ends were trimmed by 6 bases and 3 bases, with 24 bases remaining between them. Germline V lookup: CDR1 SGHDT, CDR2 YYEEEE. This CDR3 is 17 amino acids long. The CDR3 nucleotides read TGTGCCAGCATCACTGAAGGGGTCGTTTATCTGGACACTGAAGCTTTCTTT. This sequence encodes CASITEGVVYLDTEAFF.

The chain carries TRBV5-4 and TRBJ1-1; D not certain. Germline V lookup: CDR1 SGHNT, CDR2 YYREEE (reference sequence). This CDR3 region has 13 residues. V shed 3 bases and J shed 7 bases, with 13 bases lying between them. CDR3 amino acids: CASSYLPDGEAFF. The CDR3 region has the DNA TGTGCCAGCAGCTACCTACCCGACGGTGAAGCTTTCTTT.

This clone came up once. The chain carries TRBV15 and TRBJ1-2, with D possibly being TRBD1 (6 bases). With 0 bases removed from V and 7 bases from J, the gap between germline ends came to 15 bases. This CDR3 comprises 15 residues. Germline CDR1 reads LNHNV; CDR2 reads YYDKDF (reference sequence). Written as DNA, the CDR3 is TGTGCCACCAGCAGAGATACAATGACAGGAGGTGGCTACACCTTC. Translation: CATSRDTMTGGGYTF. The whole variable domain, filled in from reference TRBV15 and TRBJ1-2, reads DAMVIQNPRYQVTQFGKPVTLSCSQTLNHNVMYWYQQKSSQAPKLLFHYYDKDFNNEADTPDNFQSRRPNTSFCFLDIRSPGLGDTAMYLCATSRDTMTGGGYTFGSGTRLTVV.

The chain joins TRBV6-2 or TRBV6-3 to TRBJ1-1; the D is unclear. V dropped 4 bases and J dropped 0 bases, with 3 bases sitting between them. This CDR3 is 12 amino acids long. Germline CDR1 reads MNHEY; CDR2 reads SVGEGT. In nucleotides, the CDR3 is TGTGCCAGCAGTTTTTTGAACACTGAAGCTTTCTTT. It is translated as CASSFLNTEAFF.

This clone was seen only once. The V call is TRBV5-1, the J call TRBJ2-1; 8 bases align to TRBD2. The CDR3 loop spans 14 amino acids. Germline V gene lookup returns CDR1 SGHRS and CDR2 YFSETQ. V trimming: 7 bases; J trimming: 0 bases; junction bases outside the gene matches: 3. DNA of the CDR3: TGCGCCAGCCGGAGCGGGAGCTCCTACAATGAGCAGTTCTTC. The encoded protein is CASRSGSSYNEQFF.

CDR3: CASSPPNQGGSGNTIYF. CDR3 nucleotide sequence: TGTGCCAGCTCACCACCTAATCAGGGGGGCTCTGGAAACACCATATATTTT. This chain connects TRBV18 to TRBJ1-3, with 7 positions matching TRBD1. Trimming cost V 0 bases and J 0 bases; bases outside gene matches: 5. Germline CDR1 is KGHSH and CDR2 is LQKENI. The CDR3 is 17 residues long.

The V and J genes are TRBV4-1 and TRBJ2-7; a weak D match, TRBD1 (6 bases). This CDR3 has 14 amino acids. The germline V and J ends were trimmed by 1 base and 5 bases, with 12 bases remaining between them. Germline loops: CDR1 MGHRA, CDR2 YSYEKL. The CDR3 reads CASSQVQGLDEQYF. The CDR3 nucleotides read TGCGCCAGCAGCCAAGTACAGGGCTTGGACGAGCAGTACTTC.

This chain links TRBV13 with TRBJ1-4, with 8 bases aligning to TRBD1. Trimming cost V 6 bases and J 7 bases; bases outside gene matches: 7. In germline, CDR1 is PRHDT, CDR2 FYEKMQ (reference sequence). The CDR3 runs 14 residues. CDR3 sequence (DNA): TGTGCCAGCAGGCTCGTAGACAGGGGTGAAAAACTGTTTTTT. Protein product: CASRLVDRGEKLFF.

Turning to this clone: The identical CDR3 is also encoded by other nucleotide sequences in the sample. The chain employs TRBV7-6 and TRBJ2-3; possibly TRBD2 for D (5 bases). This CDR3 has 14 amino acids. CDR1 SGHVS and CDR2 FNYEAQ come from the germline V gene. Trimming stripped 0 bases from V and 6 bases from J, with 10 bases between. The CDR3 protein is CASSLAGEGDTQYF. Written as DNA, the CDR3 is TGTGCCAGCAGCTTAGCGGGAGAGGGTGATACGCAGTATTTT. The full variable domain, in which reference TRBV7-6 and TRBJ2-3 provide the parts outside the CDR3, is GAGVSQSPRYKVTKRGQDVALRCDPISGHVSLYWYRQALGQGPEFLTYFNYEAQQDKSGLPNDRFSAERPEGSISTLTIQRTEQRDSAMYRCASSLAGEGDTQYFGPGTRLTVL.

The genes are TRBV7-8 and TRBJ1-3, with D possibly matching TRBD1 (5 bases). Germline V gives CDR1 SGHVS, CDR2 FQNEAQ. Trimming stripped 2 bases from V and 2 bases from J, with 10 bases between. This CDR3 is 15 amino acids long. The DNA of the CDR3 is TGTGCCAGCAGCTTAAGTTGGGGGGCTGGAAACACCATATATTTT. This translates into CASSLSWGAGNTIYF.

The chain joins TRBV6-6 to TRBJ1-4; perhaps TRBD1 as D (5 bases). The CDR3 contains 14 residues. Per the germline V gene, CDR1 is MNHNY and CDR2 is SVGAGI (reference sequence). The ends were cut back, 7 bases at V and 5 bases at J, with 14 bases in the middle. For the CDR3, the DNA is TGTGCCAGCACCATCCGGGACCCAAATGAAAAACTGTTTTTT. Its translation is CASTIRDPNEKLFF.

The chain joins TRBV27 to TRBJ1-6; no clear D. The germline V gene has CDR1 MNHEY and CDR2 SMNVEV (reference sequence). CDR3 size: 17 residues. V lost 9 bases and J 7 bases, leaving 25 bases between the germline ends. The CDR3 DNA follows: TGTGCCAGTTCGAGTCAAGGGATACGCGAGAGGAATTCACCCCTCCACTTT. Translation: CASSSQGIRERNSPLHF.

CDR3 protein: CASSVADTPPYEQYF. CDR3 coding DNA: TGTGCCAGCAGCGTAGCCGACACCCCACCCTACGAGCAGTACTTC. J is TRBJ2-7 and V is TRBV9; no definite D call. The ends were cut back, 0 bases at V and 2 bases at J, with 12 bases in the middle. Germline V gene sequence: CDR1 SGDLS, CDR2 YYNGEE. The CDR3 extends over 15 amino acids.

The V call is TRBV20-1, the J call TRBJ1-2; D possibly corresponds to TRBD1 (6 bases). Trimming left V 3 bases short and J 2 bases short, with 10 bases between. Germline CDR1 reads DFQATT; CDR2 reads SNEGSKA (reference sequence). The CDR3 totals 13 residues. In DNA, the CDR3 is TGCAGTGCTAGTGTAGGGGGGAACTATGGCTACACCTTC. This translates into CSASVGGNYGYTF.

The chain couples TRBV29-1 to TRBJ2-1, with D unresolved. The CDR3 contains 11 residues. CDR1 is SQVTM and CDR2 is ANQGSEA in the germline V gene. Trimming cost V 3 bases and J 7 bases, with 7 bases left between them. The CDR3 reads CSVEAPNEQFF. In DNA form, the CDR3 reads TGCAGCGTTGAGGCGCCGAATGAGCAGTTCTTC.

CDR3 region: CASSQEGPDPLEDEKLFF. As DNA, the CDR3 is TGTGCCAGCAGCCAAGAAGGCCCGGACCCACTAGAGGATGAAAAACTGTTTTTT. The chain has TRBV3-1 (or the pseudogene TRBV3-2) and TRBJ1-4; D is unresolved. The V and J ends lost 0 bases and 6 bases respectively, with 20 bases between them. Germline assignment: CDR1 LGHDT and CDR2 YNNKEL (reference sequence). The CDR3 spans 18 residues.